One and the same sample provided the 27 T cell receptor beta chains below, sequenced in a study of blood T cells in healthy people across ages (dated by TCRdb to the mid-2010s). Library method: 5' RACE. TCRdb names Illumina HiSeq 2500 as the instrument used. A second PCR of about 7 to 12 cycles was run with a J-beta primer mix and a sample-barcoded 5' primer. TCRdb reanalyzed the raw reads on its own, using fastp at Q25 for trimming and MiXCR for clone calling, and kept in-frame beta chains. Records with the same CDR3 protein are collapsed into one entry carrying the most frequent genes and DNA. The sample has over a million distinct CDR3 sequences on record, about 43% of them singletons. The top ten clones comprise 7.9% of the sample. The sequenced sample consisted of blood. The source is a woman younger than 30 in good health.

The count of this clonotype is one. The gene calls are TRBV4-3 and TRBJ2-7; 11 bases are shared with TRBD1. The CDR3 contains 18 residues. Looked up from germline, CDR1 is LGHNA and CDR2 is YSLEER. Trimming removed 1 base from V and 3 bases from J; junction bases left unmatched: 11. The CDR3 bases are TGCGCCAGCAGCCAAGGTTCTCGACTCGGGACAGGGGGCTACGAGCAGTACTTC. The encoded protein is CASSQGSRLGTGGYEQYF.

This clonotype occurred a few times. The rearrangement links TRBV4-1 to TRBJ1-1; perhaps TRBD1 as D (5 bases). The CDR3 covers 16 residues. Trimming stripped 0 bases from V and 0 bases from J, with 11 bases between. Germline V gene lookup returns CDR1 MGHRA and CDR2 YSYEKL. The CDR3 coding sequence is TGCGCCAGCAGCCAAGACGACAGAATCATGAACACTGAAGCTTTCTTT. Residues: CASSQDDRIMNTEAFF.

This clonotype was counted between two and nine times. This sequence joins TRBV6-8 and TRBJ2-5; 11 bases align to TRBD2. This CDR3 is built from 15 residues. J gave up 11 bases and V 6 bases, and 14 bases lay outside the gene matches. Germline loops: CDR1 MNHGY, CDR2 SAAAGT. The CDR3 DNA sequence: TGTGCCAGCAGGCTCCTAGCGGGGGGCTACAATGAGCAGTACTTC. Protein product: CASRLLAGGYNEQYF.

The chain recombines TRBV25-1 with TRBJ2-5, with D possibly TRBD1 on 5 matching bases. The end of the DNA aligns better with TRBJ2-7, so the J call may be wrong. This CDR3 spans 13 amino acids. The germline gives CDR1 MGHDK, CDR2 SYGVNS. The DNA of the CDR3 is TGTGCCAGCAGTGAAGGATTTAGGGGCGAGCAGTACTTC. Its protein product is CASSEGFRGEQYF.

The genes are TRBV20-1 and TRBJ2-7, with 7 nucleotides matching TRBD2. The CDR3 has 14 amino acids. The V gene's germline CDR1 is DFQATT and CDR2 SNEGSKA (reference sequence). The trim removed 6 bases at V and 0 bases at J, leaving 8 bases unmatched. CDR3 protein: CSASAGGGSYEQYF. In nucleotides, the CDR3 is TGCAGTGCCTCGGCGGGCGGGGGCTCCTACGAGCAGTACTTC.

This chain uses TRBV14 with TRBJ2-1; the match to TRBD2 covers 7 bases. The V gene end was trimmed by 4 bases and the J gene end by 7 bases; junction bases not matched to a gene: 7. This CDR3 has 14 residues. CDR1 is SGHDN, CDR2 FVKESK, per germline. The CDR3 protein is CASSRGTNMNEQFF. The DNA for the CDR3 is TGTGCCAGCAGCCGGGGGACTAATATGAATGAGCAGTTCTTC.

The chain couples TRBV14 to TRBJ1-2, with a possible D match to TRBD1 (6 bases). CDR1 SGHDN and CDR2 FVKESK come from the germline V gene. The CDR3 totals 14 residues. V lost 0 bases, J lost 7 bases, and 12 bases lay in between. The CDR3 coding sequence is TGTGCCAGCAGCCAAGAACAGGGCCCTGGTGGCTACACCTTC. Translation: CASSQEQGPGGYTF.

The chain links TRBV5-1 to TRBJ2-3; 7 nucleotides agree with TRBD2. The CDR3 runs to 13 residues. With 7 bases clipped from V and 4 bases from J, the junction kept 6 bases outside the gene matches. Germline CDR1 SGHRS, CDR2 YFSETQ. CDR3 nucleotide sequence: TGCGCCAGCGACGGGGGGTCGGCAGATACGCAGTATTTT. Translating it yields CASDGGSADTQYF. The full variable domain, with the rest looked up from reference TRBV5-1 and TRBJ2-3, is KAGVTQTPRYLIKTRGQQVTLSCSPISGHRSVSWYQQTPGQGLQFLFEYFSETQRNKGNFPGRFSGRQFSNSRSEMNVSTLELGDSALYLCASDGGSADTQYFGPGTRLTVL.

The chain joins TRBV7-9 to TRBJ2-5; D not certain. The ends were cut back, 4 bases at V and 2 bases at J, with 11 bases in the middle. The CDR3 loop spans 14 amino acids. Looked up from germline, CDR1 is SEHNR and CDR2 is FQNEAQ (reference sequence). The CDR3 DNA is TGTGCCAGCAGCTGGGATACGGGTCAAGAGACCCAGTACTTC. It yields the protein CASSWDTGQETQYF.

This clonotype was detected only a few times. In DNA, the CDR3 is TGTGCCAGCAGTTACGGGACAGGGGATCATGGCTACACCTTC. Its translation: CASSYGTGDHGYTF. V gene TRBV6-5 combines with J gene TRBJ1-2, with 10 bases fitting TRBD1. J was trimmed by 6 bases and V by 2 bases; bases with no gene match: 3. Germline CDR1 is MNHEY and CDR2 is SVGAGI. CDR3 length: 14 residues.

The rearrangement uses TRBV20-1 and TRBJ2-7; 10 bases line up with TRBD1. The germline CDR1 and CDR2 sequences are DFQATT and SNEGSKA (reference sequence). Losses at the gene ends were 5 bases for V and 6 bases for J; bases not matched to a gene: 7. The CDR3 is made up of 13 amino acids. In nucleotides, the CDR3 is TGCAGTGCTGGACCGACAGGGGGCCCCGAGCAGTACTTC. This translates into CSAGPTGGPEQYF.

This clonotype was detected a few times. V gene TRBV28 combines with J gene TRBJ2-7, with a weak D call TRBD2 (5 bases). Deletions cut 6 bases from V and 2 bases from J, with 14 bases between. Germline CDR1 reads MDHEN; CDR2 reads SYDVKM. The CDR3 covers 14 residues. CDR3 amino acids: CASSRTAGPYEQYF. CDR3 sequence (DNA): TGTGCCAGCAGCCGGACTGCCGGTCCCTACGAGCAGTACTTC.

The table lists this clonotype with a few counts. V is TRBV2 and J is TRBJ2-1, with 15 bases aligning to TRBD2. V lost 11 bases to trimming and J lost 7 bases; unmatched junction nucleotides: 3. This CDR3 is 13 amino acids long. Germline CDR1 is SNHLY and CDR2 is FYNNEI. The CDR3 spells CAGLAGGRNEQFF. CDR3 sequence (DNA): TGTGCCGGACTAGCGGGAGGGAGGAATGAGCAGTTCTTC. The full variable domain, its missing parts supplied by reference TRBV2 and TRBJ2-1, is EPEVTQTPSHQVTQMGQEVILRCVPISNHLYFYWYRQILGQKVEFLVSFYNNEISEKSEIFDDQFSVERPDGSNFTLKIRSTKLEDSAMYFCAGLAGGRNEQFFGPGTRLTVL.

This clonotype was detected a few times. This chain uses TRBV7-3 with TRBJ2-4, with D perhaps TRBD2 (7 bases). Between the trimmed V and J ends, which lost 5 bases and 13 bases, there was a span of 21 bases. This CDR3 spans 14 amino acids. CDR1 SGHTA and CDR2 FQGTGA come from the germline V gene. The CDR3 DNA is TGTGCCAGCAGCACGGGGGGCTCAAGTGACACCCAGTACTTC. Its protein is CASSTGGSSDTQYF.

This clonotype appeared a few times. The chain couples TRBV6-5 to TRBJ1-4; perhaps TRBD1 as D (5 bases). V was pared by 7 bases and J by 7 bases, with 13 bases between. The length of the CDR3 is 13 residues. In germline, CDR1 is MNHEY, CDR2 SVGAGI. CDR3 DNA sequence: TGTGCCAGCACCCTAAGGGGCAGTGAAAAACTGTTTTTT. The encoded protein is CASTLRGSEKLFF.

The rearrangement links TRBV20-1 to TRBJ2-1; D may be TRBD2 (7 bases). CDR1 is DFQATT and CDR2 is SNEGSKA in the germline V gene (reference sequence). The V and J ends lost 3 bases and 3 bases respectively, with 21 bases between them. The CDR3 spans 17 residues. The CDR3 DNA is TGCAGTGCTAGCGCGTCCCTTTGGGGAGGGGGCTACAATGAGCAGTTCTTC. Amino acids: CSASASLWGGGYNEQFF.

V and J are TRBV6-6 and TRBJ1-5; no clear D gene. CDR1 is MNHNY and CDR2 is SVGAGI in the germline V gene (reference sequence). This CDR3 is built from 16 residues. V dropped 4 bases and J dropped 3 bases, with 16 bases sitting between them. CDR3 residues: CASSSRLSQVNQPQHF. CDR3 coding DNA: TGTGCCAGCAGTTCCCGACTCTCGCAGGTCAATCAGCCCCAGCATTTT.

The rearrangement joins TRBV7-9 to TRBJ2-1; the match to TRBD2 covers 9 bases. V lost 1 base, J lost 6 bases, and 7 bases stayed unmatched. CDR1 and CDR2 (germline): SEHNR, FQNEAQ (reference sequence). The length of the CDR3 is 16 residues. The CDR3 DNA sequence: TGTGCCAGCAGCTTAGAGGGACTAGCAATGGGCAATGAGCAGTTCTTC. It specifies CASSLEGLAMGNEQFF.

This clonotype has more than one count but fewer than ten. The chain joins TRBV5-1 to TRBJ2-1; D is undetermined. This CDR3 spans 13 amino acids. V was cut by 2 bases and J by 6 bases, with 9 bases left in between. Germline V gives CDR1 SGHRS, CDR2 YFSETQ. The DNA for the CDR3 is TGCGCCAGCAGCTTTTTGTCGGGCAATGAGCAGTTCTTC. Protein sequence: CASSFLSGNEQFF.

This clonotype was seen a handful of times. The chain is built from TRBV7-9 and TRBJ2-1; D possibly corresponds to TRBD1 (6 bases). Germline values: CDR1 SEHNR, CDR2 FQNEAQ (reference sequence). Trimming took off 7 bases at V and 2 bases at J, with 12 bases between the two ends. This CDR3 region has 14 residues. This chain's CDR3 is CASIPQGTYNEQFF. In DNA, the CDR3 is TGTGCCAGCATCCCCCAGGGGACCTACAATGAGCAGTTCTTC.

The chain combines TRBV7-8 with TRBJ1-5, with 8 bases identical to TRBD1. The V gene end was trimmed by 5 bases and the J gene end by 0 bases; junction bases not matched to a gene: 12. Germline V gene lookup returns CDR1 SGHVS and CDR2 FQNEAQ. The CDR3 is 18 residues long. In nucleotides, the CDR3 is TGTGCCAGCAGCACCACTTTCTCAGGGGGCTATAGCAATCAGCCCCAGCATTTT. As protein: CASSTTFSGGYSNQPQHF.

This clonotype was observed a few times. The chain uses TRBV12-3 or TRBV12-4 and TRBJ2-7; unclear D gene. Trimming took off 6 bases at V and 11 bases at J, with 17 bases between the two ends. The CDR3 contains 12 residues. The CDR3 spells CASSPGSSGEYF. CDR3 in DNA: TGTGCCAGCAGCCCCGGTTCTTCGGGCGAGTACTTC.

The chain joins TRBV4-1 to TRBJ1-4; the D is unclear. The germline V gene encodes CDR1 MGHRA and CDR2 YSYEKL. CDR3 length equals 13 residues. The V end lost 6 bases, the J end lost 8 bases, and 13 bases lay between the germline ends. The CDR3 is CASRAILEEKLFF. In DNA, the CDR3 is TGCGCCAGCAGGGCTATCTTAGAGGAAAAACTGTTTTTT.

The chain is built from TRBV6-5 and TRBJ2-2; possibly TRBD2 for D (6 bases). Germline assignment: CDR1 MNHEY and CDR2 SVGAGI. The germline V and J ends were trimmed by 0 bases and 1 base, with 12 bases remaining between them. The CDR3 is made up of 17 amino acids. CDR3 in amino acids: CASSYSGGIGNTGELFF. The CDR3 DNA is TGTGCCAGCAGTTACTCAGGAGGGATAGGGAACACCGGGGAGCTGTTTTTT.

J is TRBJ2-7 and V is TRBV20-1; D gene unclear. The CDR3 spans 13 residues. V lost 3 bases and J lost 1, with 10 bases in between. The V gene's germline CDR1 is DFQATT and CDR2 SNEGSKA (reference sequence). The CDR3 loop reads CSARTSASYEQYF. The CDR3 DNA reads TGCAGTGCTAGGACGAGCGCTTCCTACGAGCAGTACTTC.

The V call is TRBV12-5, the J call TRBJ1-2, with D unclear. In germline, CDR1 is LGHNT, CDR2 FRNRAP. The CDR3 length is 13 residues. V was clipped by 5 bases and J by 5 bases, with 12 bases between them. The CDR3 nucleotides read TGTGCTAGTGGTGTGGCGGCCGTTTATGGCTACACCTTC. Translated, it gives CASGVAAVYGYTF.

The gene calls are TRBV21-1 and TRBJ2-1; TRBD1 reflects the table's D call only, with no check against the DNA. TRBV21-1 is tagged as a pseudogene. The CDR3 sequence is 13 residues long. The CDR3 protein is CAPPGDRVGEQFF. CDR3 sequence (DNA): TGCGCCCCACCTGGGGACCGGGTAGGTGAGCAGTTCTTC.